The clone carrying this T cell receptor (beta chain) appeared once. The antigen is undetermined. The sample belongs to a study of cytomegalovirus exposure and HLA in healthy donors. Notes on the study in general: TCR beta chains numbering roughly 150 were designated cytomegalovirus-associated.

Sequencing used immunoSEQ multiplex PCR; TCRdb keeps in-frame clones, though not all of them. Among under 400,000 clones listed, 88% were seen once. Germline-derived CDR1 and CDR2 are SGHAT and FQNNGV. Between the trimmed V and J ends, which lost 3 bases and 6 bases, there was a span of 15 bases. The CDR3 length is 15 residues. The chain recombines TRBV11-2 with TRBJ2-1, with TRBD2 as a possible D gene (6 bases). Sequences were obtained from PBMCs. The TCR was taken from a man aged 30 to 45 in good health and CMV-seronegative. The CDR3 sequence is CASSFRSGGSNEQFF. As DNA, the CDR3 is TGTGCCAGCAGCTTCCGTAGCGGCGGAAGCAATGAGCAGTTCTTC.